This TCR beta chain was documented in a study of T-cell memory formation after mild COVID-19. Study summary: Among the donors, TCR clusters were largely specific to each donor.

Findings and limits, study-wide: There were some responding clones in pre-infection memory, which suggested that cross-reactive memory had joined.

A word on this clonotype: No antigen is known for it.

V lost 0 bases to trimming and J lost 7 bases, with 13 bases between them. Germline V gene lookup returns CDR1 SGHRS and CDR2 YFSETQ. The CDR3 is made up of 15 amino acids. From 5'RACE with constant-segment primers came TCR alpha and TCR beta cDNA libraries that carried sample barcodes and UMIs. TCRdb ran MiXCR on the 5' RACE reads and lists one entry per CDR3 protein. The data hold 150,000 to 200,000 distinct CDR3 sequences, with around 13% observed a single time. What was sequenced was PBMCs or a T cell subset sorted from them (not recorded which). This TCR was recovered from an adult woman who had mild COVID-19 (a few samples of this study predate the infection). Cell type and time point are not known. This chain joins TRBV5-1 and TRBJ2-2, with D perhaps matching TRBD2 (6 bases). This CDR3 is CASSLGASDLGELFF. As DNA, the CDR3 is TGCGCCAGCAGCTTGGGGGCTAGCGATCTCGGGGAGCTGTTTTTT.